The 3 T cell receptor beta chains in this list originate from one sample, sequenced in a study of CD8+ T cells in alopecia areata. Sequencing relied on a cDNA template that was reverse transcribed from extracted RNA. Only in-frame clones appear in the TCRdb table, and some are missing; sequencing was by immunoSEQ multiplex PCR. Of under 65,000 clones listed, roughly 45% are singletons. Sequencing was done on a sample of NKG2D-low CD8+ T cells sorted from blood. These TCRs come from a human donor with alopecia areata.

This clone has a handful of counts. V gene TRBV27 combines with J gene TRBJ1-1; 7 positions agree with TRBD1. With 2 bases clipped from V and 1 base from J, the junction kept 4 bases outside the gene matches. CDR3 length: 15 residues. CDR1 is MNHEY and CDR2 is SMNVEV in the germline V gene (reference sequence). Here the CDR3 reads CASSLISGGNTEAFF. CDR3 DNA: TGTGCCAGCAGTTTAATTTCAGGGGGGAACACTGAAGCTTTCTTT.

This clone was observed a handful of times. V and J are TRBV29-1 and TRBJ2-3; a weak D match, TRBD2 (5 bases). This CDR3 is 14 amino acids long. V lost 4 bases to trimming and J lost 4 bases, with 15 bases between them. CDR1 is SQVTM and CDR2 is ANQGSEA in the germline V gene. The CDR3 reads CSVGFPEGPDTQYF. As DNA, the CDR3 is TGCAGCGTTGGGTTCCCAGAGGGCCCAGATACGCAGTATTTT.

V gene TRBV11-2 combines with J gene TRBJ2-5, with TRBD2 identical over 10 bases. The junction had 12 bases not matched to a gene; V was cut back by 7 bases and J by 4 bases. Germline CDR1 SGHAT, CDR2 FQNNGV. The CDR3 is 16 residues long. As DNA, the CDR3 is TGTGCCAGCACCCCAGCGGGGGGGCGGTTGCGAGAGACCCAGTACTTC. As protein: CASTPAGGRLRETQYF.